This T cell receptor beta chain is drawn from a study of glioma-infiltrating T cells after dendritic cell vaccination. Background on the study: The vaccine used monocyte-derived dendritic cells pulsed overnight with autologous tumor lysate.

Study-wide points: Complete blood and tumor specimen sets were limited to few patients.

Primers: 60 V beta forward and 13 J beta reverse. Sequencing was performed with immunoSEQ multiplex PCR; in TCRdb, only in-frame clones are kept and a portion is missing. The sample lists approximately 90,000 clones, approximately 81% occurring once. In the case of this clone: The antigen is not known.

Germline V CDR1 and CDR2: SNHLY, FYNNEI. The CDR3 consists of 15 residues. V dropped 4 bases and J dropped 3; count of bases not matched to a gene: 5. The sequence derives from a human donor with glioblastoma. This chain connects TRBV2 to TRBJ1-5; 8 nucleotides match TRBD1. Source: blood, taken before dendritic cell vaccination. CDR3 nucleotides: TGTGCCAGCAGTGCCGGGACAGGTGCCAATCAGCCCCAGCATTTT. The encoded protein is CASSAGTGANQPQHF.